The clone carrying this T cell receptor beta chain has just a few counts. No antigen is known for it. The data belong to a study of cytomegalovirus exposure and HLA in healthy donors. PCR used 60 Vbeta primers and 13 Jbeta primers. The assay was immunoSEQ multiplex PCR, and TCRdb's table has in-frame clones only and misses some. Among fewer than 120,000 clones listed, approximately 86% were seen once. General observations from the study: 150 or so TCR beta chains were listed as cytomegalovirus-associated.

Germline V gene lookup returns CDR1 SNHLY and CDR2 FYNNEI. V shed 7 bases, J shed 6 bases, and the junction held 6 bases outside the gene matches. The CDR3 sequence is 13 residues long. The sequenced material came from PBMCs. This clonotype was obtained from a man between 35 and 55 years old in good health and CMV-seronegative. This chain links TRBV2 with TRBJ1-1; 9 bases agree with TRBD1. CDR3 region: CASISDRGAEAFF. CDR3 DNA: TGTGCCAGCATTTCCGACAGGGGGGCTGAAGCTTTCTTT.